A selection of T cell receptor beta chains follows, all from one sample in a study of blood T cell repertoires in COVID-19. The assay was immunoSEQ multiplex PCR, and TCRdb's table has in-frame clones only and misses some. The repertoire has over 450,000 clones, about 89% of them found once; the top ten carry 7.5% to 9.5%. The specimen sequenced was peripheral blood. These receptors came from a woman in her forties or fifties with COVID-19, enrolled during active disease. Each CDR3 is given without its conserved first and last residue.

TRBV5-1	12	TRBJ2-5	ASSLKTEAGAQY
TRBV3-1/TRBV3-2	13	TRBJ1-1	ASSPLWTGNTEAF
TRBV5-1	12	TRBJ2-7	ASSFTGASYEQY
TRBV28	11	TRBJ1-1	ASSFSGNTEAF
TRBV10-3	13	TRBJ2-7	AISERTDGTYEQY
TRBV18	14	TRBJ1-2	ASSRDRSGGSYGYT
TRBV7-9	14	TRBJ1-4	ASSTSSGLRFEKLF
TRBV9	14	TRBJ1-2	ASSVGGLGINYGYT
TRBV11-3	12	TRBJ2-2	ASSPRTRTGELF
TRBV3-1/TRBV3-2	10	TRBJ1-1	ASSLGTDEAF
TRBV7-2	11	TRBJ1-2	ASRGTGGGGYT
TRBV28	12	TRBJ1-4	ASTPSGGGGELF
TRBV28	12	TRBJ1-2	ASISPGQVVGYT
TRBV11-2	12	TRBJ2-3	ASTSRGGTDTQY
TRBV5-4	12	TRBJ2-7	ASSKTGGVREQY
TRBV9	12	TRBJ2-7	ASSYRDRGNEQY
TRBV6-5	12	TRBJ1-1	ASSLDRVDTEAF
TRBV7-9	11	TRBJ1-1	ASSHISRVAAF
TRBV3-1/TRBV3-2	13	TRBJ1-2	ASSHRGGTGYGYT
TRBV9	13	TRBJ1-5	ASSVGLNSNQPQH
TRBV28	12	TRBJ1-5	ASVVGSGNQPQH
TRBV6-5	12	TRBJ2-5	ASSYSRAKETQY
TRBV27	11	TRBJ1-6	ASRWDTYSPLH
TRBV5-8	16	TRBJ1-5	ASSLLIVSGASNQPQH
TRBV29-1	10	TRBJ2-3	SAGTDTDTQY
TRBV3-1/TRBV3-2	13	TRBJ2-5	ASSLLAGGRETQY
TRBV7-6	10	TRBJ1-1	ASSLSGTEAF
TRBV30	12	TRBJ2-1	AWTRTLPAGEQF
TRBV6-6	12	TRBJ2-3	ATELAGEGDTQY
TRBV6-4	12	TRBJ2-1	ASSDWGGRGEQF
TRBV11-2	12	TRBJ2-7	ASSLGVSSYEQY
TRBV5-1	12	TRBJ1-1	ASSLGTGKTEAF
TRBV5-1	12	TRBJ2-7	ASSSNLPRDEQY
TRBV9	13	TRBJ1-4	ASSVSGTVNEKLF
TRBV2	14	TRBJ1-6	ASSEKPTAGNSPLH
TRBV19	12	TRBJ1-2	ASSIRGGEAGYT
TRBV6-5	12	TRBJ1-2	ASYQGTGDNGYT
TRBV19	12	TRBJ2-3	ASGEGGGTDTQY
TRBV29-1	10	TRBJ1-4	SVYGDNEKLF
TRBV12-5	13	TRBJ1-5	ASSSLTGPNQPQH
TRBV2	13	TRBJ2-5	ASSRGQGIQETQY
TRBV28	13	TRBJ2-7	ASSFGTVLSYEQY
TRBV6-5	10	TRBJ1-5	ASGLDNQPQH
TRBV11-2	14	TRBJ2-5	ASSLDSIGATETQY
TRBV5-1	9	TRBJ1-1	ASSAGLEAF
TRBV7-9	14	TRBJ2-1	ASSLAMTGAYNEQF
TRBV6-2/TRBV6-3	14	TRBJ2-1	ASSHDRDRGSNEQF
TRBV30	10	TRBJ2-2	ACILVAGELF
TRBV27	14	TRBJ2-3	ASRGMGGGYTDTQY